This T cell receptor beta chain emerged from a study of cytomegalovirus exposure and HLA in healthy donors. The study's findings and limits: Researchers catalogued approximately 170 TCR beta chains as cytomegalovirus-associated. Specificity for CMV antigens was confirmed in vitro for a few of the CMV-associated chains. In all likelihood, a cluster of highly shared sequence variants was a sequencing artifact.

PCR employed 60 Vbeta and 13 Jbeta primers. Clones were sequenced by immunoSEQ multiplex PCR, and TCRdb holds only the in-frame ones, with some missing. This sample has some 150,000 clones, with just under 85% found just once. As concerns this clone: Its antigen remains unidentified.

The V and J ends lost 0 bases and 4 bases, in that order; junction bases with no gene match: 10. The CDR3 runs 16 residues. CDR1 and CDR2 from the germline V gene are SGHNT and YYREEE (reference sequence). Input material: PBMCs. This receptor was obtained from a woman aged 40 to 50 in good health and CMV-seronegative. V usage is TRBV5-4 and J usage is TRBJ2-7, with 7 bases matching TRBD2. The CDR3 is CASSLASGLADYEQYF. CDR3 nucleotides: TGTGCCAGCAGCTTGGCCTCTGGCCTAGCGGATTACGAGCAGTACTTC.